The present T cell receptor beta chain was sequenced within a study of tumor and adjacent non-tumor tissue in lung cancer. The overall study: The cohort had under 15 adenocarcinoma, a couple of squamous cell and 1 small cell patients.

Trimming left V 1 base short and J 0 bases short, with 5 bases between. Germline CDR1 SGHRS, CDR2 YFSETQ. The CDR3 runs to 14 residues. Study results and caveats: Tumor repertoires had a smaller top 100 clone share than normal lung.

This clonotype appeared a single time. Antigen unknown. A read error may explain this, as a much larger clone is one base away. The template was RNA from unsorted bulk tissue. This non-tumor lung sample came from over 3 cm beyond the tumor edge. TCRbeta libraries were built with three rounds of nested PCR, modified from ARM-PCR. TCRdb redid the calling of the multiplex PCR reads with MiXCR, one entry per CDR3 protein. Seen here are about 50,000 distinct CDR3 sequences, about 70% observed once, and the top ten hold around 23%. The chain carries TRBV5-1 and TRBJ1-3; unclear D gene. The sequencing sample was made of distant non-tumor lung tissue. This receptor was identified in a woman in her fifties or sixties with non-small cell lung cancer. CDR3 nucleotide sequence: TGCGCCAGCAGCTTGACAGACTCTGGAAACACCATATATTTT. Translating gives CASSLTDSGNTIYF.